This T cell receptor (beta chain) was captured by sequencing in a study of shared clonotypes between healthy human individuals. Germline assignment: CDR1 SGHTA and CDR2 FQGTGA. This CDR3 contains 16 residues. V shed 5 bases, J shed 3 bases, and the junction held 4 bases outside the gene matches. The protocol was immunoSEQ multiplex PCR, while the TCRdb copy is restricted to in-frame clones and leaves out a portion. Seen here are about 480,000 clones, over 60% observed once, and the top ten hold around 12%. Sequenced sample: PBMCs. The chain is built from TRBV7-3 and TRBJ2-1; 13 bases are shared with TRBD2. This sequence was found in a middle-aged woman in good health. Some clones in this sample may be carry-over from other donors' samples. CDR3: CASSPGLAGVYNEQFF. In nucleotides, the CDR3 is TGTGCCAGCAGCCCCGGACTAGCGGGAGTCTACAATGAGCAGTTCTTC.